The present T cell receptor (beta chain) was sequenced within a study of T cells in Graves' hyperthyroidism and ophthalmopathy. General study points: Blood also held most thyroid clonotypes expanded beyond 0.001. Ophthalmopathy got predicted by the model a median about six months before its onset.

The germline V gene has CDR1 MNHEY and CDR2 SMNVEV (reference sequence). The CDR3 totals 13 residues. Amplification targeted TCR beta CDR3 regions from RNA transcripts. When the TCR CDR3 underwent first-round RT-PCR, the HTBI primer set was used. TCRdb redid the calling of the multiplex PCR reads with MiXCR, one entry per CDR3 protein. Altogether approximately 520,000 distinct CDR3 sequences are present, around 20% being singletons, with the ten largest covering approximately 25%. Comments on this clonotype: What it binds is unknown. This may come from a read error, since a much larger clone is one base off.

The chain employs TRBV27 and TRBJ1-5; tentatively, D is TRBD1 (6 bases). This TCR was sampled from a man younger than 30 with Graves' hyperthyroidism. What was sequenced was blood. The CDR3 spells CASSSQGHQPHHF. CDR3 DNA sequence: TGTGCCAGCAGTTCACAGGGACATCAGCCCCATCATTTT.